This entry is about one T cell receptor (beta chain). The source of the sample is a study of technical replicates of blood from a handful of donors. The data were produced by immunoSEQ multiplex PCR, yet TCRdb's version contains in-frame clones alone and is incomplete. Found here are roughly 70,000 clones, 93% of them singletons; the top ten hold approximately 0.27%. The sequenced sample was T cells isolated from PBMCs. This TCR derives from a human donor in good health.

The CDR3 loop is CASSRTGGVQETQYF. The CDR3 coding sequence is TGTGCCAGCAGCCGGACAGGGGGCGTACAAGAGACCCAGTACTTC. The rearrangement links TRBV5-4 to TRBJ2-5; 11 bases are a match to TRBD1. V lost 4 bases to trimming and J lost 2 bases; unmatched junction nucleotides: 4. Per germline, CDR1 SGHNT and CDR2 YYREEE (reference sequence). CDR3 size: 15 residues.